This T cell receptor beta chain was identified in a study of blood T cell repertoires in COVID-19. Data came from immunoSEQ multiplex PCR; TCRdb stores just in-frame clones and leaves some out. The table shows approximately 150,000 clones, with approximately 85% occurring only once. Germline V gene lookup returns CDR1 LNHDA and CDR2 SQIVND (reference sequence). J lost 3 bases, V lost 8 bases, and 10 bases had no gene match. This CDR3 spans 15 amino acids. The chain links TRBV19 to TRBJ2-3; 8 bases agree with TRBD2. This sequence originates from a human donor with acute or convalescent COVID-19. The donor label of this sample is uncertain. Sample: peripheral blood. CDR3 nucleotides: TGTGCCAGTTGGGAGAGCGGGAGTAGGACAGATACGCAGTATTTT. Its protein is CASWESGSRTDTQYF.